The clone carrying this T cell receptor (beta chain) was detected only a few times. Its antigen remains unidentified. The sample originates from a study of response to subunit inactivated influenza vaccine. Using its own MiXCR run on the RT-PCR reads, TCRdb lists one record per CDR3 protein. Among 450,000 to 600,000 distinct CDR3 sequences, approximately 7.6% were seen once, and the ten largest hold 13%. Study-wide results and limits: Authors suggested that a seasonal influenza vaccination recruits few new T cells each time.

Trimming took 6 bases from V and 3 from J; bases not matched to a gene: 7. Germline CDR1 SGHRS, CDR2 YFSETQ. The CDR3 extends over 14 amino acids. This clonotype was obtained from a man aged 50 to 75 who received an inactivated influenza vaccine. Sample: PBMCs from blood, taken roughly 24 months after vaccination. The chain is built from TRBV5-1 and TRBJ2-7; 9 nucleotides line up with TRBD1. The CDR3 reads CASNDRGGRYEQYF. In nucleotides, the CDR3 is TGCGCCAGCAACGACAGGGGGGGCCGCTACGAGCAGTACTTC. Drawing the rest from reference TRBV5-1 and TRBJ2-7, the complete variable domain is KAGVTQTPRYLIKTRGQQVTLSCSPISGHRSVSWYQQTPGQGLQFLFEYFSETQRNKGNFPGRFSGRQFSNSRSEMNVSTLELGDSALYLCASNDRGGRYEQYFGPGTRLTVT.